This T cell receptor (beta chain) originates from a study of T cells after yellow fever vaccination. Across the study: Each low-cell-number fraction was prepared by means of SMART-Seq v4 Ultra Low Input.

This clonotype was counted ten times or more. What it binds is unknown. Broader study findings: Researchers report a weaker secondary response that nonetheless peaked faster, day 5 versus 15.

UMIs and a universal primer site were added when TCR cDNA was made by 5'RACE template switching. TCRdb independently ran MiXCR on the 5' RACE reads; one entry per CDR3 protein. The sample shows 300,000 to 350,000 distinct CDR3 sequences, 3.5% to 5% of them seen only once. The V gene's germline CDR1 is SQVTM and CDR2 ANQGSEA. After removal of 7 bases from V and 2 bases from J, the junction contained 10 bases not matched to a gene. CDR3 length: 14 amino acids. The chain has TRBV29-1 and TRBJ1-2; the match to TRBD1 covers 7 bases. The clonotype originates from a man aged 18 to 29 who received the YFV17D yellow fever vaccine. The source material was PBMCs, sampled 15 days after the yellow fever booster vaccination. CDR3 sequence (DNA): TGCAGCGCCCCGACAGGGAAATACAACTATGGCTACACCTTC. Its translation: CSAPTGKYNYGYTF.